The clone carrying this T cell receptor (beta chain) was counted many times. The data originate from a study of T cells in Graves' hyperthyroidism and ophthalmopathy. TCR beta CDR3 sequences were amplified from RNA transcripts. The HTBI set primed first-round TCR CDR3 RT-PCR. TCRdb independently ran MiXCR on the multiplex PCR reads; one entry per CDR3 protein. The top ten hold roughly 7.7% of the sample, which has approximately 600,000 distinct CDR3 sequences, 14% seen once. The TCR comes from a woman between 18 and 29 years old with Graves' ophthalmopathy. Sequencing was carried out using blood.

For the CDR3, the DNA is TGTGCCAGCAATTCGGACAGGGGAGGAGAGACCCAGTACTTC. It specifies CASNSDRGGETQYF. The chain uses TRBV2 and TRBJ2-5; 9 nucleotides align to TRBD1. CDR3 length equals 14 residues. The germline gives CDR1 SNHLY, CDR2 FYNNEI. V lost 7 bases and J lost 4; bases outside the gene matches: 7.